The sequence of this T cell receptor (beta chain) was determined in a study of blood T cell repertoires in COVID-19 (dated by TCRdb to 2019 to 2021). Turning to the overall study: The collaborator samples originated in the United States, Italy and Spain and spanned the acute and convalescent phases of COVID-19. The prospective study material was composed of cDNA or gDNA derived from T cells, B-cell-depleted T cells, or PBMCs. Deeply sampled blood TCRbeta repertoires from subjects exposed to, actively infected with, or recovered from COVID-19 were included in the dataset. The repertoires were released in a freely available public database intended as a resource for research on the immune response to SARS-CoV-2. Samples came from the ongoing ImmuneRACE study (first 160 participants) plus 1,254 subjects from 6 global collaborators. Sample metadata almost always included a de-identified subject ID, COVID-19 status, age in years and sex. Where available, HLA class I and class II types were obtained from metadata supplied by the sample provider rather than from assay-based typing. What the study reported, not specific to this receptor: Clinical and demographic metadata were provided uncurated, with the amount varying by source and participant.

TCRbeta CDR3 regions were amplified from genomic DNA by means of the immunoSEQ Assay, a bias-controlled multiplex PCR. As for the original processing: The number of nucleated cells in each sample was estimated from the amplification of reference gene primers within the assay. To quantify the absolute abundance of each unique TCRbeta CDR3 rearrangement, sequence reads were collapsed and filtered. For each sample, productive Simpson clonality was calculated by taking the square root of Simpson's diversity index across productive rearrangements. What TCRdb holds here is the immuneACCESS table cut down to in-frame rearrangements. Part of the clones is not present; checked against another copy, under half of the missing clones reflect an unresolved V gene, and the others are unexplained. The V and J calls and clone size were taken over from that table, and D and trimming were inferred from the DNA. This sample is represented by roughly 670,000 clones; 85% to 90% of them were singletons. The ten largest clones add up to about 0.26% of the sample.

The collaborating institutions used their own protocols to collect whole blood in K2EDTA tubes. For TCRbeta analysis, collaborators shipped samples in one of three forms: frozen whole blood, isolated PBMCs, or DNA extracted from either of those sample types. Worth noting for this clone: Its antigen specificity is not known. No base-level quality is on record; no much larger clone is a single base apart.

In the germline V gene (reference sequence), CDR1 corresponds to LNHDA and CDR2 to SQIVND. The CDR3 starts with the cysteine, ends with the phenylalanine, and has 15 residues. The retained sequence is limited to the CDR3, 45 bases, with the frame set at the first base. V is trimmed back by 11 bases and J by 5 bases, and the junction contains 17 bases that no gene match accounts for. This receptor was identified in a woman under 30 with acute or convalescent COVID-19. Input material: peripheral blood. In this chain, TRBV19 is recombined with TRBJ1-2; a stretch of 7 junction bases matches TRBD1. The sequenced DNA is TGTGCCTGCAACCCGGGACAGAGACTACTGTATGGCTACACCTTC. This codes for CACNPGQRLLYGYTF.